This T cell receptor beta chain was documented in a study of T-cell reconstitution after alpha-beta-depleted transplantation in children. V was cut by 1 base and J by 5 bases, with 9 bases left in between. The CDR3 extends over 13 amino acids. Germline V CDR1 and CDR2: SSHAT, FNYEAQ (reference sequence). Unique molecular identifiers tagged the TCRbeta library. TCRdb independently ran MiXCR on the PCR reads; one entry per CDR3 protein. The sample has about 900,000 distinct CDR3 sequences, about 29% seen once. The gene calls are TRBV7-7 and TRBJ2-7; TRBD1 is a possible D gene (6 bases). Specimen: PBMCs, mostly from graft donor cells, collected 360 days after TCRalphabeta/CD19-depleted stem cell transplant. This sequence was found in a boy in the first two years of life who had a stem cell transplant for SCID, so the T cells may come from the graft donor. This CDR3 is CASSLDRDHEQYF. The CDR3 DNA sequence: TGTGCCAGCAGCTTAGACAGGGACCACGAGCAGTACTTC.